This entry concerns a single T cell receptor beta chain. Its specificity is unknown. This sample is drawn from a study of CD8 T cells in Susac syndrome. Study outcomes and limitations: The study conceded that its TCR sequencing and HLA analysis involved relatively few individuals.

Reverse transcription of roughly 0.45 to 1 ug RNA used random hexamers. Amplification of TCR beta CDR3 used immunoSEQ multiplex PCR across 54 Vbeta and 13 Jbeta. Using its own MiXCR run on the immunoSEQ multiplex PCR reads, TCRdb lists one record per CDR3 protein. The table includes some 300,000 distinct CDR3 sequences, around 83% detected once. The germline gives CDR1 MDHEN, CDR2 SYDVKM. There are 15 residues in the CDR3. With 9 bases removed from V and 4 bases from J, the gap between germline ends came to 19 bases. The multiple sclerosis controls were treatment-naive patients with relapsing-remitting disease that was stable or active.

The clonotype comes from a human donor with multiple sclerosis. The source material was CD8+ T cells from PBMCs. The rearrangement links TRBV28 to TRBJ1-5; D may be TRBD1 (5 bases). CDR3 nucleotide sequence: TGTGCCAGTAGACAATACGGGACGGATAATCAGCCCCAGCATTTT. Translated: CASRQYGTDNQPQHF.